The T cell receptor (beta chain) under discussion was sequenced for a study of blood T cell repertoires in COVID-19 (dated by TCRdb to the early 2020s). Some background on the complete study: Samples from collaborators originated in the United States, Italy and Spain and spanned both the acute and convalescent phases of COVID-19. Samples were obtained from the ongoing ImmuneRACE study (first 160 participants) and from over 1,000 subjects provided by 6 global collaborators. The repertoires were made available in a free public database intended to serve as a resource for research on the immune response to SARS-CoV-2. The material from the prospective study consisted of cDNA or gDNA derived from T cells, B-cell-depleted T cells, or PBMCs. A de-identified subject ID, COVID-19 status, age in years and sex were almost always included in the sample metadata. The dataset comprised deeply sampled blood TCRbeta repertoires from subjects exposed to, actively infected with, or recovered from COVID-19. Where HLA class I and class II types were available, the types were taken from metadata supplied by the sample provider, not from assay-based typing. Here is what the overall study found, with its caveats: The quantity of clinical and demographic metadata differed by source and by participant and was supplied without curation.

Whole blood was collected in K2EDTA tubes by collaborating institutions according to the institutions' own protocols. Collaborator samples were shipped for TCRbeta analysis as frozen whole blood, isolated PBMCs, or DNA extracted from either sample type. CDR1 and CDR2, per the germline V gene, are SGHRS and YFSETQ. The CDR3 numbers 15 residues from cysteine through phenylalanine. Of all the DNA, just the CDR3 is kept, 45 bases in frame from base 1. TCRbeta CDR3 regions were amplified from genomic DNA by means of the immunoSEQ Assay, a bias-controlled multiplex PCR. As for the original processing: Within the assay, amplification of reference gene primers was used to estimate how many nucleated cells each sample contained. To quantify the absolute abundance of each unique TCRbeta CDR3 rearrangement, sequence reads were collapsed and filtered. For each sample, productive Simpson clonality was calculated as the square root of Simpson's diversity index over productive rearrangements. TCRdb took this table from immuneACCESS and kept in-frame rearrangements with V and J called. Such tables lack part of the clones; where checked against another copy, unresolved V genes explain under half of the gap, and the rest is unexplained. V, J and clone size are those of that table, while D and trimming were read from the DNA. In all, the sample holds fewer than 70,000 clones, and more than 75% of those were seen once. The ten largest clonotypes hold under 4.5% of the sample.

This clone was observed a single time. Its antigen remains unidentified. Relative to the germline gene, one junction end is altered; a read error may explain this. This receptor was obtained from a human donor in a cohort sampled during active COVID-19. Sequencing was performed on peripheral blood. The chain was built from TRBV5-1 and TRBJ2-5; the D region possibly corresponds to TRBD1 (6 bases align). This receptor has the CDR3 CASSSPLGAEETQYF. The DNA sequence is TGCGCAAGCAGTTCACCCCTGGGGGCCGAAGAGACCCAGTACTTC.